Here is one T cell receptor beta chain with its context. Repertoires were generated with immunoSEQ multiplex PCR, while TCRdb's copy carries only in-frame clones and drops some. Counted here are roughly 380,000 clones, approximately 84% occurring once; the ten biggest clones make up approximately 3%. The sample is drawn from a study of blood T cell repertoires in COVID-19. CDR3 length: 15 residues. Per germline, CDR1 SGHNT and CDR2 YENEEA. Trimming removed 0 bases from V and 1 base from J, with 9 bases in between. The sequenced sample consisted of PBMCs or T cells enriched from blood (not recorded which). The chain recombines TRBV11-3 with TRBJ1-1, with a possible D match to TRBD1 (5 bases). The clonotype was recovered from a woman aged 25 to 39 who had recovered from COVID-19. The CDR3 DNA is TGTGCCAGCAGCTTAGATGGGGCAGGGAACACTGAAGCTTTCTTT. It encodes CASSLDGAGNTEAFF.